Listed below are T cell receptor beta chains from one sample, sequenced in a study of blood T cell repertoires in COVID-19. TCRdb's table, derived via immunoSEQ multiplex PCR, lists solely in-frame clones and lacks some. Of approximately 300,000 clones detected, 86% appear once; the ten largest clones hold under 3%. Input material: PBMCs or T cells enriched from blood (not recorded which). All receptors come from a woman aged 18-29 years who had recovered from COVID-19. Both conserved end residues are part of each CDR3. The D gene is left open where the match is weak. Some rows mark clone size as missing; the rest say once, few, many or name a class of expanded clone.

V gene: TRBV4-2; D gene: NA; J gene: TRBJ2-3; clone size: NA; CDR3 DNA: TGTGCCAGCAGCCAAACAGCTCAGGCAAACCTGGATACGCAGTATTTT; CDR3 protein: CASSQTAQANLDTQYF
V gene: TRBV4-1; D gene: NA; J gene: TRBJ2-2; clone size: NA; CDR3 DNA: TGCGCCAGCAGCCAAGATATAACCGGGGAGCTGTTTTTT; CDR3 protein: CASSQDITGELFF
V gene: TRBV27; D gene: TRBD1; J gene: TRBJ2-3; clone size: NA; CDR3 DNA: TGTGCCAGCAGACGAGGACAGGGTCAAGATACGCAGTATTTT; CDR3 protein: CASRRGQGQDTQYF
V gene: TRBV6-5; D gene: TRBD2; J gene: TRBJ2-1; clone size: few; CDR3 DNA: TGTGCCAGCAGTTACCCTAGCGGGGACAATGAGCAGTTCTTC; CDR3 protein: CASSYPSGDNEQFF
V gene: TRBV6-5; D gene: TRBD1; J gene: TRBJ1-2; clone size: few; CDR3 DNA: TGTGCCAGCAGTTCCCGGGACAGGGGGTTTTGGGGCTACACCTTC; CDR3 protein: CASSSRDRGFWGYTF
V gene: TRBV5-1; D gene: TRBD1; J gene: TRBJ2-1; clone size: NA; CDR3 DNA: TGCGCCAGCAGCCCGGGACAGGGGGTTTTAGTATCAGATGAGCAGTTCTTC; CDR3 protein: CASSPGQGVLVSDEQFF
V gene: TRBV5-1; D gene: TRBD1; J gene: TRBJ2-1; clone size: few; CDR3 DNA: TGCGCCAGCAGCTTTCCGGGACAGGGGGTGCATGAGCAGTTCTTC; CDR3 protein: CASSFPGQGVHEQFF
V gene: TRBV30; D gene: TRBD1; J gene: TRBJ1-5; clone size: NA; CDR3 DNA: TGTGCCTGGAGTGTACCACACAGGGGGGATCAGCCCCAGCATTTT; CDR3 protein: CAWSVPHRGDQPQHF
V gene: TRBV5-5; D gene: TRBD1; J gene: TRBJ1-3; clone size: NA; CDR3 DNA: TGTGCCAGCAGCCTCTGGACAGGGGGCCCCGTAACCTCTGGAAACACCATATATTTT; CDR3 protein: CASSLWTGGPVTSGNTIYF
V gene: TRBV5-6; D gene: NA; J gene: TRBJ1-1; clone size: NA; CDR3 DNA: TGTGCCAGCAGCTTGGCAGGCGAAGGGAACACTGAAGCTTTCTTT; CDR3 protein: CASSLAGEGNTEAFF
V gene: TRBV7-2; D gene: NA; J gene: TRBJ1-2; clone size: NA; CDR3 DNA: TGTGCCAGCAGCTTACAGGGTGACTATGGCTACACCTTC; CDR3 protein: CASSLQGDYGYTF
V gene: TRBV19; D gene: NA; J gene: TRBJ2-3; clone size: NA; CDR3 DNA: TGTGCCAGTAGTATAGCTAGCACAGATACGCAGTATTTT; CDR3 protein: CASSIASTDTQYF
V gene: TRBV7-2; D gene: NA; J gene: TRBJ1-6; clone size: NA; CDR3 DNA: TGTGCCAGCAGCCCCCTTAGGGCCGGGGATACACCCCTCCACTTT; CDR3 protein: CASSPLRAGDTPLHF
V gene: TRBV3-1/TRBV3-2; D gene: TRBD2; J gene: TRBJ2-3; clone size: NA; CDR3 DNA: TGTGCCAGCAGCCAGAATAGCGGGGCGGCAGATACGCAGTATTTT; CDR3 protein: CASSQNSGAADTQYF
V gene: TRBV10-1; D gene: TRBD2; J gene: TRBJ2-7; clone size: NA; CDR3 DNA: TGCGCCAGCAGTGAGTCCCGAACTAGCGGAACCTACGAGCAGTACTTC; CDR3 protein: CASSESRTSGTYEQYF
V gene: TRBV4-3; D gene: NA; J gene: TRBJ1-2; clone size: NA; CDR3 DNA: TGCGCCAGCAGCCAAGCGCTTGGGACATTAAGGTGGTCGGGCTACACCTTC; CDR3 protein: CASSQALGTLRWSGYTF
V gene: TRBV20-1; D gene: NA; J gene: TRBJ1-6; clone size: once; CDR3 DNA: TGCAGTGCTAGTAAAGGCGCGGCAGGGAACTATAATTCACCCCTCCACTTT; CDR3 protein: CSASKGAAGNYNSPLHF
V gene: TRBV3-1/TRBV3-2; D gene: TRBD2; J gene: TRBJ2-7; clone size: NA; CDR3 DNA: TGTGCCAGCAGCCGCTCCGGAGCGGGAGTTTACGAGCAGTACTTC; CDR3 protein: CASSRSGAGVYEQYF
V gene: TRBV6-6; D gene: NA; J gene: TRBJ2-7; clone size: NA; CDR3 DNA: TGTGCCAGCAGGCCCTCTGGGACAAATCTCCAATACGAGCAGTACTTC; CDR3 protein: CASRPSGTNLQYEQYF
V gene: TRBV18; D gene: NA; J gene: TRBJ1-1; clone size: NA; CDR3 DNA: TGTGCCAGCTCACCACCTCTCAGAAGGAACACTGAAGCTTTCTTT; CDR3 protein: CASSPPLRRNTEAFF
V gene: TRBV15; D gene: NA; J gene: TRBJ2-7; clone size: many; CDR3 DNA: TGTGCCACCAGCAGAGCCCCCCCCGGACAGTCCTACGAGCAGTACTTC; CDR3 protein: CATSRAPPGQSYEQYF
V gene: TRBV3-1/TRBV3-2; D gene: TRBD1; J gene: TRBJ1-3; clone size: NA; CDR3 DNA: TGTGCCAGCAGCCATGACAGGGACTCTGGAAACACCATATATTTT; CDR3 protein: CASSHDRDSGNTIYF
V gene: TRBV23-1; D gene: NA; J gene: TRBJ1-1; clone size: NA; CDR3 DNA: TGCGCCAGCAGTCACCCGGCCCAGGATGAAGCTTTCTTT; CDR3 protein: CASSHPAQDEAFF
V gene: TRBV7-2; D gene: TRBD2; J gene: TRBJ2-5; clone size: NA; CDR3 DNA: TGTGCCAGCAGCTCCCATGGGACTAGCGCGGAGACCCAGTACTTC; CDR3 protein: CASSSHGTSAETQYF
V gene: TRBV2; D gene: NA; J gene: TRBJ2-7; clone size: few; CDR3 DNA: TGTGCCTCCCAACGGGTGAATTACGAGCAGTACTTC; CDR3 protein: CASQRVNYEQYF
V gene: TRBV7-2; D gene: NA; J gene: TRBJ2-2; clone size: NA; CDR3 DNA: TGTGCCAGCAGCCCGGGAGCATCGAACACCGGGGAGCTGTTTTTT; CDR3 protein: CASSPGASNTGELFF
V gene: TRBV28; D gene: NA; J gene: TRBJ1-4; clone size: NA; CDR3 DNA: TGTGCCAGCAGTTCCCAAAGGGGGGGAACGAACCTTAAACTGTTTTTT; CDR3 protein: CASSSQRGGTNLKLFF
V gene: TRBV25-1; D gene: TRBD1; J gene: TRBJ1-5; clone size: NA; CDR3 DNA: TGTGCCAGCAGTGGACAGGGGAACCATCAGCCCCAGCATTTT; CDR3 protein: CASSGQGNHQPQHF
V gene: TRBV9; D gene: TRBD1; J gene: TRBJ2-1; clone size: NA; CDR3 DNA: TGTGCCAGCAGCGCCGGGGGACAGGGGGAGAGTGAGCAGTTCTTC; CDR3 protein: CASSAGGQGESEQFF
V gene: TRBV5-1; D gene: TRBD2; J gene: TRBJ2-3; clone size: NA; CDR3 DNA: TGCGCCAGCAGCTTTACCCCTAGCGGAAGCACAGATACGCAGTATTTT; CDR3 protein: CASSFTPSGSTDTQYF
V gene: TRBV4-3; D gene: NA; J gene: TRBJ1-3; clone size: NA; CDR3 DNA: TGCGCCAGCAGCCCAACAGGCGGAAACTCTGGAAACACCATATATTTT; CDR3 protein: CASSPTGGNSGNTIYF
V gene: TRBV5-1; D gene: NA; J gene: TRBJ1-1; clone size: NA; CDR3 DNA: TGCGCCAGCAGCGGGGCGGGATACACTGAAGCTTTCTTT; CDR3 protein: CASSGAGYTEAFF
V gene: TRBV11-2; D gene: TRBD1; J gene: TRBJ2-7; clone size: NA; CDR3 DNA: TGTGCCAGCAGCTTAGATCCAGGGGGCTACGAGCAGTACTTC; CDR3 protein: CASSLDPGGYEQYF